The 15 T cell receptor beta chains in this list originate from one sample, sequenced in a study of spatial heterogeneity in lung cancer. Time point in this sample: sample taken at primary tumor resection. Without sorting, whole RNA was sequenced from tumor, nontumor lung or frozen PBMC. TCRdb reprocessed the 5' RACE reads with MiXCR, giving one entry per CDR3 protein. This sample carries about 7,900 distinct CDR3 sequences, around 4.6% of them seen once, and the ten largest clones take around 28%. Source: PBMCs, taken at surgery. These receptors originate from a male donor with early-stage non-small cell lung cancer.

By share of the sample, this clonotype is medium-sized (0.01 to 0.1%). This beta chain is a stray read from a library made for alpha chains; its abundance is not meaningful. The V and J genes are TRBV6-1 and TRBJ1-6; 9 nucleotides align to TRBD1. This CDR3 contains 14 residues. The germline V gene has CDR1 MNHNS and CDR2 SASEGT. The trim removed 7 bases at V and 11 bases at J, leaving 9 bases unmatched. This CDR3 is CASNERGQGAPLHF. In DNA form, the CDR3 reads TGTGCCAGCAACGAGAGGGGACAGGGAGCACCCCTCCACTTT.

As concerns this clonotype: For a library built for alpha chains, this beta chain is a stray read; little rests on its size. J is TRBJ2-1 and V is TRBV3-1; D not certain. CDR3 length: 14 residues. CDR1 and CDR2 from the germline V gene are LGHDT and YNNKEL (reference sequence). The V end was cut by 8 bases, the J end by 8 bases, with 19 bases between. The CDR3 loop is CASGTPSSLDEQFF. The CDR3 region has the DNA TGTGCCAGCGGCACGCCCTCGTCACTGGATGAGCAGTTCTTC.

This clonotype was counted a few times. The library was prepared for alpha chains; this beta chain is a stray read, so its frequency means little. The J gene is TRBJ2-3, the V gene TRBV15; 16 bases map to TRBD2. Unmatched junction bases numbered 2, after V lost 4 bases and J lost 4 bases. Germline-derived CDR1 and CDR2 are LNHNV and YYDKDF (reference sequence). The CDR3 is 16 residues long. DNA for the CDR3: TGTGCCACCAGCATAGGGACTAGCGGGGGGGCAGATACGCAGTATTTT. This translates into CATSIGTSGGADTQYF. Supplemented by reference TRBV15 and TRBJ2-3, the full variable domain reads DAMVIQNPRYQVTQFGKPVTLSCSQTLNHNVMYWYQQKSSQAPKLLFHYYDKDFNNEADTPDNFQSRRPNTSFCFLDIRSPGLGDTAMYLCATSIGTSGGADTQYFGPGTRLTVL.

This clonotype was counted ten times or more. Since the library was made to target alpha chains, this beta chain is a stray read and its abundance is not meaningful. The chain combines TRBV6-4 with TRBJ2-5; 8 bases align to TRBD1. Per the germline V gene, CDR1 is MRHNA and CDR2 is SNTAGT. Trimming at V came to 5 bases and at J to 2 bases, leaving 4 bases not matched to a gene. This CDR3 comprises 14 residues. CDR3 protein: CASSLGQGQETQYF. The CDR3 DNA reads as TGTGCCAGCAGTCTCGGACAGGGTCAAGAGACCCAGTACTTC.

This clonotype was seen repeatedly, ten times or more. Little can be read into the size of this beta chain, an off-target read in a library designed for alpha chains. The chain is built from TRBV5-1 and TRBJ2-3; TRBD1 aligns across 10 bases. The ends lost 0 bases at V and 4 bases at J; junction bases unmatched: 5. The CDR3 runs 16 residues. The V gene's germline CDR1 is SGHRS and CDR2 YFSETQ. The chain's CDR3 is CASSLGWDRGSDTQYF. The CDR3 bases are TGCGCCAGCAGCTTGGGCTGGGACAGGGGCTCAGATACGCAGTATTTT.

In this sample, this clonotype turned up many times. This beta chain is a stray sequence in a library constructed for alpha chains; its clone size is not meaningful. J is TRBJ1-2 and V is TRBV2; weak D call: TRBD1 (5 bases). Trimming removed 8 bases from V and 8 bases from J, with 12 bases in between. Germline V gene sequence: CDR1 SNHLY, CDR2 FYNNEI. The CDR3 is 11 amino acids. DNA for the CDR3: TGTGCCAGCCGGGACCTAAGCGGCTACACCTTC. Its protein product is CASRDLSGYTF.

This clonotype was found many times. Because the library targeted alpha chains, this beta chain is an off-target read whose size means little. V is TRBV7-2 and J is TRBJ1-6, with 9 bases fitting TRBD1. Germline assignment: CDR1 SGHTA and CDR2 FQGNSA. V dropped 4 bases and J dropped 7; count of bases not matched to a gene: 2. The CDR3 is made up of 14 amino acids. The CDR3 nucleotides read TGTGCCAGCAGCTCCGGGACAGGGAATTCACCCCTCCACTTT. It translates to CASSSGTGNSPLHF.

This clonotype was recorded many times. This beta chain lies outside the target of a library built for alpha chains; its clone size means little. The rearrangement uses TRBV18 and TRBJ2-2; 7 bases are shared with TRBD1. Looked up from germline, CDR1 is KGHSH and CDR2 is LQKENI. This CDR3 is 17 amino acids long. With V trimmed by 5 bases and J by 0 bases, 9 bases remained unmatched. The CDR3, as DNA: TGTGCCAGCTCAGCGATTCGACAGGGCCCGAACACCGGGGAGCTGTTTTTT. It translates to CASSAIRQGPNTGELFF.

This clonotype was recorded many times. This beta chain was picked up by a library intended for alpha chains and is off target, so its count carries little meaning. The CDR3 sequence: CASSPGDVGYSNQPQHF. CDR3 nucleotide sequence: TGTGCCAGCAGCCCAGGGGACGTCGGATATAGCAATCAGCCCCAGCATTTT. This rearrangement joins TRBV9 to TRBJ1-5; D is possibly TRBD1 (6 bases). Trimming left V 4 bases short and J 0 bases short, with 17 bases between. The length of the CDR3 is 17 residues. The germline CDR1 and CDR2 sequences are SGDLS and YYNGEE. The whole variable domain, remainder taken from reference TRBV9 and TRBJ1-5, is DSGVTQTPKHLITATGQRVTLRCSPRSGDLSVYWYQQSLDQGLQFLIQYYNGEERAKGNILERFSAQQFPDLHSELNLSSLELGDSALYFCASSPGDVGYSNQPQHFGDGTRLSIL.

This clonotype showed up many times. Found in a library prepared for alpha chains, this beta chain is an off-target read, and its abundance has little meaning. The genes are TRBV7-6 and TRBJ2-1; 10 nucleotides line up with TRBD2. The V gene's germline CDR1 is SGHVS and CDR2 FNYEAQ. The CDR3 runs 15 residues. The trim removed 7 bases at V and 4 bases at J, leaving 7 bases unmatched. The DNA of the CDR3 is TGTGCCAGCACCGAAACAGCGGGGGGGTACAATGAGCAGTTCTTC. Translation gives CASTETAGGYNEQFF.

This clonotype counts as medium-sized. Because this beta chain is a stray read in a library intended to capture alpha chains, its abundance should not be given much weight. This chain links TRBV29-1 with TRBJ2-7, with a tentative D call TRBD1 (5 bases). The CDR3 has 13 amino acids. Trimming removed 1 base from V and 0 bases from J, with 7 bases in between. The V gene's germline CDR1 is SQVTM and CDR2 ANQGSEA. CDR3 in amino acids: CSVEVDTSYEQYF. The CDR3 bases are TGCAGCGTTGAAGTGGACACCTCCTACGAGCAGTACTTC.

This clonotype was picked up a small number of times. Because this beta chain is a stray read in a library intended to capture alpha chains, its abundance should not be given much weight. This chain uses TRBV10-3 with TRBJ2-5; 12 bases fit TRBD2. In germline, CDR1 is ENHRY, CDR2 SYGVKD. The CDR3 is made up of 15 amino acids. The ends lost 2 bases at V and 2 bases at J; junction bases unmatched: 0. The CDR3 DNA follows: TGTGCCATCAGTGAGGGACTAGCGGGACAAGAGACCCAGTACTTC. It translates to CAISEGLAGQETQYF.

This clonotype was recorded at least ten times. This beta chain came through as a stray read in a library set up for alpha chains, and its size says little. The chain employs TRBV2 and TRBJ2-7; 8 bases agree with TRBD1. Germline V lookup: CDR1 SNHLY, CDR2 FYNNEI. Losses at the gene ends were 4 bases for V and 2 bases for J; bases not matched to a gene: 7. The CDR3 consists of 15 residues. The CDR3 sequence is CASSAGQGGPYEQYV. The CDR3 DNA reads TGTGCCAGCAGTGCAGGACAGGGAGGTCCCTACGAGCAGTACGTC.

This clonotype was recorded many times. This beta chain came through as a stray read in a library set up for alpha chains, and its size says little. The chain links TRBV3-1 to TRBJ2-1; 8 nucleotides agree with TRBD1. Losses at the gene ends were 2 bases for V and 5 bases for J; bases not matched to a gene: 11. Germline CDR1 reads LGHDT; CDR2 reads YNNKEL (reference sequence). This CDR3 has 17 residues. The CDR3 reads CASSQRTGSRDHNEQFF. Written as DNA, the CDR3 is TGTGCCAGCAGCCAACGGACAGGGTCGCGCGACCACAATGAGCAGTTCTTC.

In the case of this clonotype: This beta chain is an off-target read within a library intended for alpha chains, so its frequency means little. CDR3: CASSIDLTGTGQPQHF. The CDR3 bases are TGTGCCAGTAGTATAGACCTAACAGGGACCGGGCAGCCCCAGCATTTT. The rearrangement uses TRBV19 and TRBJ1-5; a possible D gene is TRBD1 (6 bases). This CDR3 spans 16 amino acids. The V and J ends lost 0 bases and 7 bases respectively, with 16 bases between them. The germline CDR1 and CDR2 sequences are LNHDA and SQIVND (reference sequence).